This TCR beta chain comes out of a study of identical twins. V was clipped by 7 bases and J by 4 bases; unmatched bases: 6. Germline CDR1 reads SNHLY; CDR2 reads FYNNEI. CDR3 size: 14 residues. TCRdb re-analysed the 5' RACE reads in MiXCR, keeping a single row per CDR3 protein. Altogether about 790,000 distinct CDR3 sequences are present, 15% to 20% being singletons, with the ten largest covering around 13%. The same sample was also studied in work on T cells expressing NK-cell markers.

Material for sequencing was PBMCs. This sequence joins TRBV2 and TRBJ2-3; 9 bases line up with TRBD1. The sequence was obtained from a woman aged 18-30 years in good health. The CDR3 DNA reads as TGTGCCAGCACCGGGACAGGGTGGGCAGATACGCAGTATTTT. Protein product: CASTGTGWADTQYF.